The 20 T cell receptor beta chains given below trace back to one sample, sequenced in a study of shared clonotypes between healthy human individuals. Terminally differentiated effector memory CD45RA+ cells were excluded by CCR7 positive selection of CD45RO-negative cells. This table comes from immunoSEQ multiplex PCR, and its TCRdb copy is limited to in-frame clones, with some not included. Seen here are about 2.1 million clones, 93% observed once, and the top ten hold about 1.5%. Sequenced: naive CD8+ T cells from PBMCs. Receptor source: a man between 18 and 29 years old in good health. Some clones in this sample may be carry-over from other donors' samples.

This chain links TRBV28 with TRBJ2-5; 7 bases are a match to TRBD2. Germline assignment: CDR1 MDHEN and CDR2 SYDVKM. There are 16 residues in the CDR3. V shed 6 bases and J 4 bases; nucleotides not matched to a gene: 14. CDR3 loop: CASSIELKGRGETQYF. CDR3 nucleotides: TGTGCCAGCAGCATCGAACTTAAGGGGAGGGGAGAGACCCAGTACTTC.

The chain's CDR3 is CASSQSGLAGADTQYF. The CDR3 DNA sequence: TGTGCCAGCAGCCAATCGGGACTAGCAGGGGCAGATACGCAGTATTTT. The chain carries TRBV16 and TRBJ2-3; 9 nucleotides line up with TRBD2. CDR1 and CDR2 (germline): KGHSY, FQNENV. CDR3 length: 16 amino acids. V shed 0 bases, J shed 4 bases, and the junction held 5 bases outside the gene matches.

The count of this clone is one. This chain links TRBV19 with TRBJ1-1; D unclear. The CDR3 is 11 residues long. Trimming took off 7 bases at V and 7 bases at J, with 10 bases between the two ends. Germline V gene lookup returns CDR1 LNHDA and CDR2 SQIVND (reference sequence). CDR3: CASKESDEAFF. The CDR3 bases are TGTGCCAGTAAAGAGAGCGATGAAGCTTTCTTT.

The chain uses TRBV5-1 and TRBJ2-3; 8 nucleotides agree with TRBD2. The germline gives CDR1 SGHRS, CDR2 YFSETQ. Trimming cost V 0 bases and J 2 bases; bases outside gene matches: 14. This CDR3 comprises 19 residues. The CDR3 sequence: CASSLAASGSYYITDTQYF. The CDR3 DNA reads TGCGCCAGCAGCTTGGCGGCTAGCGGGTCCTATTACATCACAGATACGCAGTATTTT. Combining the CDR3 with reference TRBV5-1 and TRBJ2-3 gives the whole variable domain KAGVTQTPRYLIKTRGQQVTLSCSPISGHRSVSWYQQTPGQGLQFLFEYFSETQRNKGNFPGRFSGRQFSNSRSEMNVSTLELGDSALYLCASSLAASGSYYITDTQYFGPGTRLTVL.

The rearrangement uses TRBV4-1 and TRBJ2-3; perhaps D is TRBD1 or TRBD2 (5 bases each). CDR1 MGHRA and CDR2 YSYEKL come from the germline V gene. Between the trimmed V and J ends, which lost 0 bases and 2 bases, there was a span of 12 bases. The length of the CDR3 is 16 residues. The CDR3 sequence: CASSQDLVGTTDTQYF. The DNA of the CDR3 is TGCGCCAGCAGCCAAGATCTTGTAGGGACCACAGATACGCAGTATTTT.

The gene calls are TRBV12-2 and TRBJ1-3. TRBV12-2 is noted as a pseudogene. The CDR3 spans 14 residues. The CDR3 sequence: CASRFGPGGNTIYF. In DNA form, the CDR3 reads TGTGCAAGTCGCTTTGGGCCCGGGGGAAACACCATATATTTT.

J is TRBJ2-7 and V is TRBV5-4, with D perhaps TRBD2 (6 bases). The CDR3 consists of 14 residues. Germline CDR1 is SGHNT and CDR2 is YYREEE (reference sequence). Trimming removed 3 bases from V and 4 bases from J, with 14 bases in between. DNA of the CDR3: TGTGCCAGCAGCTCGGGGGACCGAAAGTACGAGCAGTACTTC. Its translation is CASSSGDRKYEQYF.

V is TRBV4-1 and J is TRBJ2-3; the D gene could be TRBD1 or TRBD2 (6 bases each). Trimming cost V 4 bases and J 4 bases, with 18 bases left between them. From germline, CDR1 is MGHRA and CDR2 YSYEKL. This CDR3 has 16 amino acids. In nucleotides, the CDR3 is TGCGCCAGCAGCCGTTCCGACAGGCCGGGAGCAGATACGCAGTATTTT. It specifies CASSRSDRPGADTQYF.

The V call is TRBV19, the J call TRBJ1-1; 12 nucleotides match TRBD1. The CDR3 is 13 amino acids. With V trimmed by 9 bases and J by 6 bases, 5 bases remained unmatched. Per germline, CDR1 LNHDA and CDR2 SQIVND (reference sequence). The CDR3 sequence is CASGTGGQAEAFF. The CDR3 region has the DNA TGTGCCAGCGGGACAGGGGGCCAGGCTGAAGCTTTCTTT. Variable domain in full (rest from reference TRBV19 and TRBJ1-1): DGGITQSPKYLFRKEGQNVTLSCEQNLNHDAMYWYRQDPGQGLRLIYYSQIVNDFQKGDIAEGYSVSREKKESFPLTVTSAQKNPTAFYLCASGTGGQAEAFFGQGTRLTVV.

CDR3 in DNA: TGCAGCGTTGAGGGACTAGCGGGAGACCTTACCTACGAGCAGTACTTC. Translation: CSVEGLAGDLTYEQYF. The V call is TRBV29-1, the J call TRBJ2-7, with 14 positions matching TRBD2. The CDR3 consists of 16 residues. V gave up 3 bases and J gave up 2 bases; unmatched junction bases: 6. The germline gives CDR1 SQVTM, CDR2 ANQGSEA.

J is TRBJ2-1 and V is TRBV7-9; D unresolved. Deletions cut 5 bases from V and 8 bases from J, with 10 bases between. This CDR3 comprises 12 residues. The V gene's germline CDR1 is SEHNR and CDR2 FQNEAQ (reference sequence). The CDR3 nucleotides are TGTGCCAGCAGCCTCGCCTTCGATGAGCAGTTCTTC. It yields the protein CASSLAFDEQFF.

The genes are TRBV27 and TRBJ2-1; possible D gene TRBD2, 7 bases. This CDR3 has 15 amino acids. The germline V gene encodes CDR1 MNHEY and CDR2 SMNVEV (reference sequence). V lost 6 bases and J 9 bases, leaving 21 bases between the germline ends. The CDR3 region is CASRYGGGSPSEQFF. The CDR3 bases are TGTGCCAGCAGATATGGGGGGGGCAGCCCCAGTGAGCAGTTCTTC.

This chain connects TRBV7-9 to TRBJ1-1; no clear D. The V gene lost 3 bases and the J gene lost 3 bases, with 11 bases spanning the gap. The germline V gene encodes CDR1 SEHNR and CDR2 FQNEAQ (reference sequence). The CDR3 has 14 residues. CDR3 sequence: CASSLSAGHTEAFF. In nucleotides, the CDR3 is TGTGCCAGCAGCTTGTCGGCGGGTCACACTGAAGCTTTCTTT.

J is TRBJ1-1 and V is TRBV6-6, with 8 positions matching TRBD1. The CDR3 runs to 13 residues. The J segment lost 6 bases and the V segment lost 6 bases, leaving 6 bases of the junction unmatched. The V gene's germline CDR1 is MNHNY and CDR2 SVGAGI (reference sequence). The CDR3 DNA is TGTGCCAGCAGCCAGGGGGCCGGGGCTGAAGCTTTCTTT. Translation: CASSQGAGAEAFF.

The gene calls are TRBV5-6 and TRBJ2-4, with 15 bases that match TRBD2. This CDR3 has 16 residues. Per germline, CDR1 SGHDT and CDR2 YYEEEE. The V and J ends lost 7 bases and 9 bases, in that order; junction bases with no gene match: 11. CDR3 sequence reads: CASAQGLAGGRGIQYF. The CDR3 nucleotides read TGTGCCAGCGCCCAAGGACTAGCGGGAGGGAGGGGCATTCAGTACTTC.

A remark on this clone: The same CDR3 can be traced to other DNA sequences in this sample. This chain uses TRBV27 with TRBJ2-7, with 8 bases fitting TRBD1. The CDR3 covers 15 residues. The germline CDR1 and CDR2 sequences are MNHEY and SMNVEV (reference sequence). V gave up 4 bases and J gave up 2 bases; unmatched junction bases: 7. CDR3 region: CASSSAGTGPYEQYF. CDR3 nucleotide sequence: TGTGCCAGCAGTTCAGCCGGGACAGGCCCCTACGAGCAGTACTTC.

This rearrangement joins TRBV2 to TRBJ2-3; D is ambiguous. Deletions cut 2 bases from V and 6 bases from J, with 6 bases between. The CDR3 is 12 amino acids. Germline CDR1 SNHLY, CDR2 FYNNEI. DNA for the CDR3: TGTGCCAGCAGTGAATTGCGCGATACGCAGTATTTT. Encoded protein: CASSELRDTQYF.

J is TRBJ1-2 and V is TRBV27, with D perhaps TRBD1 (5 bases). V lost 2 bases to trimming and J lost 1 base, with 14 bases between them. The CDR3 sequence is 16 residues long. Germline V CDR1 and CDR2: MNHEY, SMNVEV (reference sequence). The CDR3 DNA follows: TGTGCCAGCAGTTTACGCCACCCGGGGGGTAACTATGGCTACACCTTC. Its protein product is CASSLRHPGGNYGYTF.

The genes are TRBV6-6 and TRBJ1-4, with D maybe TRBD1 (5 bases). Germline V gene data show CDR1 as MNHNY and CDR2 as SVGAGI (reference sequence). The CDR3 is 16 residues long. The V end was cut by 6 bases, the J end by 8 bases, with 22 bases between. This CDR3 reads CASSRSRVLKGEKLFF. CDR3 DNA: TGTGCCAGCAGCCGATCCAGGGTACTAAAGGGAGAAAAACTGTTTTTT.

The chain uses TRBV7-9 and TRBJ2-5, with 7 bases identical to TRBD1. The J call is in doubt because the DNA end fits TRBJ2-7 better. Germline CDR1 is SEHNR and CDR2 is FQNEAQ (reference sequence). This CDR3 spans 17 amino acids. The CDR3 nucleotides read TGTGCCAGCAGCTTAACTCGTACCGGGACAGATACCTACGAGCAGTACTTC. Translating gives CASSLTRTGTDTYEQYF.